This T cell receptor beta chain was sequenced for a study of CD8 T cells in Susac syndrome. Study in general: Sequenced Susac syndrome patients included roughly 6 with clinically active disease and eight in remission. Study outcomes and limitations: Clonal expansion was missing from Susac syndrome CD4+ T cell repertoires.

In regard to this clonotype: Its target is unknown.

An input of about 0.45 to 1 ug of RNA was subjected to reverse transcription using random hexamers. It was immunoSEQ multiplex PCR that amplified TCR beta CDR3 across 54 Vbeta and 13 Jbeta. Each CDR3 protein gets one entry after TCRdb re-called the immunoSEQ multiplex PCR reads with MiXCR. The sample includes roughly 150,000 distinct CDR3 sequences, around 95% of them seen just once. The CDR3 is 16 residues long. Germline V gene sequence: CDR1 LNHDA, CDR2 SQIVND (reference sequence). Trimming took 3 bases from V and 0 from J; bases not matched to a gene: 2. Diagnostic criteria defined recently for definite or probable disease were met by the Susac syndrome patients.

The gene calls are TRBV19 and TRBJ2-1; 10 nucleotides align to TRBD2. The sequencing input was CD4+ T cells from PBMCs. This receptor was obtained from a human donor with Susac syndrome. The DNA for the CDR3 is TGTGCCAGTAGTATGGCTAGCGGGAGCTCCTACAATGAGCAGTTCTTC. Translation gives CASSMASGSSYNEQFF.